This paragraph covers one T cell receptor beta chain sequence. Data came from immunoSEQ multiplex PCR; TCRdb stores just in-frame clones and leaves some out. Among 100,000 to 120,000 clones, 85% to 90% were seen once, and the ten largest hold approximately 3.3%. The data derive from a study of T cell responses to AZD1222 COVID-19 vaccine. Trimming took 2 bases from V and 5 from J, leaving 16 bases between them. CDR3 size: 16 residues. The V gene's germline CDR1 is SEHNR and CDR2 FQNEAQ (reference sequence). The sequences come from peripheral blood, collected on day 0 of AZD1222 vaccination. This TCR was sampled from an adult in good health. The genes are TRBV7-9 and TRBJ2-1, with D maybe TRBD1 (7 bases). The CDR3, as DNA: TGTGCCAGCAGCTTACATGAGGGGGCGGGAAACAATGAGCAGTTCTTC. This encodes CASSLHEGAGNNEQFF.